This T cell receptor (beta chain) was obtained from a study of blood T cell repertoires in COVID-19. V was trimmed by 1 base and J by 5 bases, leaving 12 bases between them. The CDR3 has 15 amino acids. Germline V gene sequence: CDR1 SNHLY, CDR2 FYNNEI. Repertoires were generated with immunoSEQ multiplex PCR, while TCRdb's copy carries only in-frame clones and drops some. Of about 300,000 clones listed, roughly nine tenths are singletons. The clonotype was recovered from a woman between 25 and 40 years old with COVID-19, enrolled during active disease. The chain uses TRBV2 and TRBJ1-5; D gene uncertain. The sample was peripheral blood. In nucleotides, the CDR3 is TGTGCCAGCAGTGAAGTATCAGGAACAGATCAGCCCCAGCATTTT. This translates into CASSEVSGTDQPQHF.